The 23 T cell receptor beta chains below come from one sample, sequenced in a study of spatial heterogeneity in lung cancer. Time point given: blood at routine non-recurrence follow-up after resection. Whole RNA, which was extracted from tumor, nontumor lung tissue or frozen PBMC, was sequenced without any cell sorting. Using its own MiXCR run on the 5' RACE reads, TCRdb lists one record per CDR3 protein. The sample lists about 47,000 distinct CDR3 sequences; around 7% were seen once. The source material was PBMCs, sampled at follow-up. The receptors stem from a female donor with early-stage non-small cell lung cancer.

This clonotype occurred many times. Here the CDR3 DNA reads TGTGCCAGCAGCTTAACTGGGCAGGGGGATTCACCCCTCCACTTT. It translates to CASSLTGQGDSPLHF. The V and J genes are TRBV7-9 and TRBJ1-6, with TRBD1 identical over 7 bases. V lost 2 bases, J lost 8 bases, and 6 bases stayed unmatched. The CDR3 runs to 15 residues. Per germline, CDR1 SEHNR and CDR2 FQNEAQ (reference sequence).

This clonotype was detected a few times. CDR3 sequence reads: CASSYFRPGENSPLHF. Written as DNA, the CDR3 is TGTGCCAGCAGTTATTTTCGGCCAGGTGAAAATTCACCCCTCCACTTT. The chain is built from TRBV6-5 and TRBJ1-6; D is ambiguous. The CDR3 is 16 residues long. CDR1 is MNHEY and CDR2 is SVGAGI in the germline V gene. Trimming stripped 3 bases from V and 7 bases from J, with 16 bases between.

The CDR3 nucleotides are TGTGCCAGCAGCTTAAGGCAGGGAGGAAGTCAGCCCCAGCATTTT. Its protein is CASSLRQGGSQPQHF. The rearrangement links TRBV7-2 to TRBJ1-5; D possibly corresponds to TRBD1 (5 bases). Between the trimmed V and J ends, which lost 2 bases and 6 bases, there was a span of 14 bases. CDR3 length: 15 amino acids. Germline CDR1 is SGHTA and CDR2 is FQGNSA.

The chain couples TRBV6-2 or TRBV6-3 to TRBJ1-6, with D unclear. Germline values: CDR1 MNHEY, CDR2 SVGEGT. V lost 2 bases and J lost 7, with 3 bases in between. The CDR3 runs 12 residues. The CDR3 sequence: CASSYGNSPLHF. In DNA form, the CDR3 reads TGTGCCAGCAGTTACGGCAATTCACCCCTCCACTTT.

In this sample, this clonotype turned up many times. This sequence joins TRBV7-2 and TRBJ2-2; the match to TRBD2 covers 8 bases. Germline V gene lookup returns CDR1 SGHTA and CDR2 FQGNSA. The CDR3 runs to 15 residues. V trimming: 5 bases; J trimming: 7 bases; junction bases outside the gene matches: 9. The CDR3 DNA reads TGTGCCAGCAGCCGGAGCGGGGGTCAAGACGGGGAGCTGTTTTTT. It codes for CASSRSGGQDGELFF.

The chain links TRBV7-2 to TRBJ1-2; D is unclear. This CDR3 spans 14 amino acids. Trimming took 3 bases from V and 9 from J, leaving 17 bases between them. The germline gives CDR1 SGHTA, CDR2 FQGNSA. The CDR3 spells CASSFRQEPKSYTF. CDR3 DNA: TGTGCCAGCAGCTTTCGGCAGGAACCAAAGAGCTACACCTTC.

The rearrangement links TRBV27 to TRBJ1-5; D is possibly TRBD1 (5 bases). Trimming took off 5 bases at V and 0 bases at J, with 17 bases between the two ends. The CDR3 sequence is 17 residues long. Germline lookup yields CDR1 MNHEY and CDR2 SMNVEV (reference sequence). CDR3 sequence reads: CASSPVRAGPSNQPQHF. The CDR3 region has the DNA TGTGCCAGCAGTCCAGTGAGAGCAGGGCCTAGCAATCAGCCCCAGCATTTT.

Only a few counts were recorded for this clonotype. The V and J genes are TRBV7-2 and TRBJ2-1; 11 bases agree with TRBD2. Trimming cost V 6 bases and J 5 bases; bases outside gene matches: 6. The CDR3 has 15 amino acids. Germline CDR1 and CDR2: SGHTA and FQGNSA. CDR3 amino acids: CASSRRLAGHNEQFF. The CDR3 DNA reads TGTGCCAGCAGTCGCCGACTAGCGGGGCACAATGAGCAGTTCTTC.

CDR3 protein: CASSYVGGNEKLFF. In DNA, the CDR3 is TGTGCCAGCAGTTACGTAGGGGGGAATGAAAAACTGTTTTTT. The chain recombines TRBV6-6 with TRBJ1-4, with a weak D call TRBD1 (6 bases). The CDR3 length is 14 residues. Germline CDR1 and CDR2: MNHNY and SVGAGI (reference sequence). V lost 2 bases, J lost 5 bases, and 9 bases lay in between.

Ten or more counts support this clonotype. The V gene is TRBV11-2, the J gene TRBJ1-3, with D uncertain. Trimming pared 1 base from V and 4 bases from J, leaving 11 bases between. The length of the CDR3 is 15 residues. Germline V gene sequence: CDR1 SGHAT, CDR2 FQNNGV. The CDR3 loop is CASSLVPADGNTIYF. The CDR3 DNA follows: TGTGCCAGCAGCTTAGTCCCGGCCGACGGAAACACCATATATTTT.

The chain carries TRBV7-9 and TRBJ2-4; 10 bases are shared with TRBD1. The CDR3 loop spans 14 amino acids. CDR1 and CDR2 (germline): SEHNR, FQNEAQ (reference sequence). With V trimmed by 5 bases and J by 7 bases, 5 bases remained unmatched. The CDR3 DNA is TGTGCCAGCAGCGATCGGACAGGGGGGAACATTCAGTACTTC. As protein: CASSDRTGGNIQYF.

This chain uses TRBV6-1 with TRBJ1-5, with D hard to call. Trimming pared 5 bases from V and 5 bases from J, leaving 16 bases between. This CDR3 is 15 amino acids long. Germline assignment: CDR1 MNHNS and CDR2 SASEGT. CDR3 loop: CASSFSRGVYQPQHF. The CDR3 region has the DNA TGTGCCAGCAGTTTTTCCCGGGGTGTTTATCAGCCCCAGCATTTT.

This clonotype appeared many times. The chain is built from TRBV10-2 and TRBJ2-1; 10 bases fit TRBD2. V lost 4 bases to trimming and J lost 7 bases; unmatched junction nucleotides: 10. Germline CDR1 is WSHSY and CDR2 is SAAADI. The CDR3 has 16 amino acids. The CDR3 DNA is TGCGCCAGCAGTGTTGGGGGAGCGGGGGGGGAGAATGAGCAGTTCTTC. It codes for CASSVGGAGGENEQFF.

This clonotype appeared many times. The chain is built from TRBV6-2 or TRBV6-3 and TRBJ2-1, with D possibly matching TRBD2 (6 bases). CDR1 and CDR2 (germline): MNHEY, SVGEGT. The CDR3 extends over 14 amino acids. The V end was cut by 7 bases, the J end by 4 bases, with 14 bases between. CDR3 nucleotides: TGTGCCAGCACCCAACTCGGGGGATACAATGAGCAGTTCTTC. This codes for CASTQLGGYNEQFF.

This clonotype occurred many times. The rearrangement joins TRBV11-2 to TRBJ1-1, with D hard to call. The V end lost 3 bases, the J end lost 2 bases, and 4 bases lay between the germline ends. This CDR3 region has 12 residues. Germline lookup yields CDR1 SGHAT and CDR2 FQNNGV. CDR3 DNA sequence: TGTGCCAGCAGCTTGACCAACACTGAAGCTTTCTTT. As protein: CASSLTNTEAFF.

In its sample, this clonotype was seen once. A clone one base away is much larger, so this may be a read error. The gene calls are TRBV7-2 and TRBJ2-1, with TRBD2 matching 9 bases. Germline CDR1 is SGHTA and CDR2 is FQGNSA. With V trimmed by 3 bases and J by 9 bases, 9 bases remained unmatched. The CDR3 is 15 residues long. The CDR3 spells CASSFSCGGATEQFF. Written as DNA, the CDR3 is TGTGCCAGCAGCTTTTCCTGCGGGGGGGCTACTGAGCAGTTCTTC.

Only a few counts were recorded for this clonotype. This rearrangement joins TRBV7-2 to TRBJ2-3; 11 nucleotides align to TRBD2. The CDR3 is 19 residues long. CDR1 is SGHTA, CDR2 FQGNSA, per germline. Trimming cost V 5 bases and J 0 bases; bases outside gene matches: 13. The CDR3 spells CASSAQPPRLAGSTDTQYF. The CDR3 DNA reads as TGTGCCAGCAGCGCCCAACCACCGAGACTAGCGGGGAGCACAGATACGCAGTATTTT.

The chain has TRBV6-5 and TRBJ2-1, with 11 bases identical to TRBD2. J gave up 2 bases and V 6 bases, and 3 bases lay outside the gene matches. In germline, CDR1 is MNHEY, CDR2 SVGAGI. This CDR3 region has 15 residues. CDR3 region: CASSILAGAYNEQFF. CDR3 DNA: TGTGCCAGCAGCATACTAGCGGGAGCCTACAATGAGCAGTTCTTC.

The rearrangement uses TRBV27 and TRBJ2-5, with D possibly matching TRBD1 (5 bases). The V end was cut by 3 bases, the J end by 5 bases, with 13 bases between. The CDR3 covers 14 residues. Germline V lookup: CDR1 MNHEY, CDR2 SMNVEV (reference sequence). Written as DNA, the CDR3 is TGTGCCAGCAGTTTTGGAAGGTACAGGGAGACCCAGTACTTC. It specifies CASSFGRYRETQYF.

This clonotype was counted between two and nine times. The V gene is TRBV28, the J gene TRBJ1-5; the D gene is possibly TRBD1 (6 bases). The germline V gene encodes CDR1 MDHEN and CDR2 SYDVKM. This CDR3 has 14 amino acids. The V end was cut by 6 bases, the J end by 2 bases, with 11 bases between. CDR3 residues: CASRPGQRNQPQHF. CDR3 bases: TGTGCCAGCAGACCCGGACAGCGCAATCAGCCCCAGCATTTT.

The chain recombines TRBV12-5 with TRBJ2-2; 7 positions match TRBD2. CDR3 length: 18 residues. Germline V gene data show CDR1 as LGHNT and CDR2 as FRNRAP. The ends lost 0 bases at V and 0 bases at J; junction bases unmatched: 7. The DNA for the CDR3 is TGTGCTAGTGGTTTGGTACGAGGCAGCGGGGCGAACACCGGGGAGCTGTTTTTT. It translates to CASGLVRGSGANTGELFF.

The gene calls are TRBV30 and TRBJ2-6, with D maybe TRBD2 (5 bases). Trimming shortened V by 2 bases and J by 4 bases, and 18 bases separated the two germline ends. The V gene's germline CDR1 is GTSNPN and CDR2 SVGIG (reference sequence). CDR3 length: 17 residues. The CDR3 sequence: CAWSRDRAPGGANVLTF. The CDR3 nucleotides are TGTGCCTGGAGTCGGGATCGGGCCCCGGGAGGGGCCAACGTCCTGACTTTC.

In this sample, this clonotype turned up many times. The rearrangement uses TRBV20-1 and TRBJ2-7, with 13 positions matching TRBD2. The CDR3 consists of 16 residues. The germline V gene has CDR1 DFQATT and CDR2 SNEGSKA (reference sequence). Germline trimming cut 5 bases from V and 0 bases from J; bases unmatched to any gene: 7. The CDR3 here is CSAAGTSGATSYEQYF. CDR3 bases: TGCAGTGCTGCCGGGACTAGCGGGGCAACCTCCTACGAGCAGTACTTC.